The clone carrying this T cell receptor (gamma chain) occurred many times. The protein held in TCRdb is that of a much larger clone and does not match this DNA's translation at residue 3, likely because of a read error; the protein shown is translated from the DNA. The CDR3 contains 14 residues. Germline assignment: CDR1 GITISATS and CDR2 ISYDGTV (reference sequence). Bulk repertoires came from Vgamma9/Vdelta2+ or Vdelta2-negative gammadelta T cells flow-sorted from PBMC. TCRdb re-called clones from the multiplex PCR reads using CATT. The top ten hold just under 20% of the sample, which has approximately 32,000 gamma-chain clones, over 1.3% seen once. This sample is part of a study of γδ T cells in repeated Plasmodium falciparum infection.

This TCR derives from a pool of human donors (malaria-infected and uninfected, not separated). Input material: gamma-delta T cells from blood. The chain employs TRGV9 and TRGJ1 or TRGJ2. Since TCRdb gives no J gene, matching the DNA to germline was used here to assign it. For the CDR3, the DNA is TGTGCCTCGTGGGAGTACCCGAATTATTATAAGAAACTCTTT. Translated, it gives CASWEYPNYYKKLF.